The entry below gives a single TCR beta chain sequence along with its context. With V trimmed by 1 base and J by 11 bases, 5 bases remained unmatched. The germline gives CDR1 DFQATT, CDR2 SNEGSKA (reference sequence). There are 12 residues in the CDR3. For the second PCR, which ran for roughly 7 to 11 cycles, a sample-barcoded 5' primer and a J-beta primer mix were used. Via MiXCR, TCRdb re-called the 5' RACE reads, giving one row per CDR3 protein. The top ten clones hold about 2.1% of a sample with 1.5 million to 2 million distinct CDR3 sequences, roughly 50% of them seen once. The data were obtained in a study of blood T cells in healthy people across ages.

The sample was blood. The V call is TRBV20-1, the J call TRBJ2-3, with 8 positions matching TRBD2. The clonotype comes from a woman between 40 and 55 years old in good health. The CDR3 here is CSARALGLEQYF. The DNA for the CDR3 is TGCAGTGCTAGAGCTCTGGGACTAGAGCAGTATTTT.